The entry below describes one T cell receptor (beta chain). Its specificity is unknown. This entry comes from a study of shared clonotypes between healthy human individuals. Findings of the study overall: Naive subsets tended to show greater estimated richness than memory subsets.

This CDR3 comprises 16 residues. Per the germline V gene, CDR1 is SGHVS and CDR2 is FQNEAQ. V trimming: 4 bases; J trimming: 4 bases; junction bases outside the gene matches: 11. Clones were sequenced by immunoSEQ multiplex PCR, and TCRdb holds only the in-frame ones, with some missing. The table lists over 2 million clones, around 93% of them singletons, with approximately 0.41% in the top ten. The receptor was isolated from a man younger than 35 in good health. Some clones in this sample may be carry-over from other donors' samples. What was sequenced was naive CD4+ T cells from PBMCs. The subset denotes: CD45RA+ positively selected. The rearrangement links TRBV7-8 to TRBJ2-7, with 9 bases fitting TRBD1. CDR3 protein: CASSSYGGQGLYEQYF. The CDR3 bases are TGTGCCAGCAGCTCTTACGGGGGACAGGGCCTGTACGAGCAGTACTTC.